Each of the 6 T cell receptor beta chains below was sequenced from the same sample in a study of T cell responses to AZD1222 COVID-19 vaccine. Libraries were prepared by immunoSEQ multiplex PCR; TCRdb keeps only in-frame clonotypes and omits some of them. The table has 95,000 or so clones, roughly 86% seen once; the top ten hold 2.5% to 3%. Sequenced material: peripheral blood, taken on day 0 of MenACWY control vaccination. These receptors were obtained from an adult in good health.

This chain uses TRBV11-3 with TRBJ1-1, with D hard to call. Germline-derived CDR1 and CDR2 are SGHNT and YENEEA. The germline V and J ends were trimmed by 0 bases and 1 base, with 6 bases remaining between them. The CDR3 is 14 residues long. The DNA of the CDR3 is TGTGCCAGCAGCTTAGAGCACAGGAACACTGAAGCTTTCTTT. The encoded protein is CASSLEHRNTEAFF. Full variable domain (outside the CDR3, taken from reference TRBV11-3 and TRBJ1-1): EAGVVQSPRYKIIEKKQPVAFWCNPISGHNTLYWYLQNLGQGPELLIRYENEEAVDDSQLPKDRFSAERLKGVDSTLKIQPAELGDSAVYLCASSLEHRNTEAFFGQGTRLTVV.

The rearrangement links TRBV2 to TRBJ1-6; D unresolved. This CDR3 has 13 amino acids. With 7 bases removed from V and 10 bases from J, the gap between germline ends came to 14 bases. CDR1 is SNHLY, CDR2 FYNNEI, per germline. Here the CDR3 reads CASKPLGDSPLHF. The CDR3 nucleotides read TGTGCCAGCAAACCCCTAGGTGACTCACCCCTCCACTTT.

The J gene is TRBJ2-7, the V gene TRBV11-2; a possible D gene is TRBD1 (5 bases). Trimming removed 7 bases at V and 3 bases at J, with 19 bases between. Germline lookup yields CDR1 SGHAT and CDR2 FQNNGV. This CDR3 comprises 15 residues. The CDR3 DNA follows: TGTGCCAGCACCCTAGGGCCAGGGCGACGCTACGAGCAGTACTTC. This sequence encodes CASTLGPGRRYEQYF.

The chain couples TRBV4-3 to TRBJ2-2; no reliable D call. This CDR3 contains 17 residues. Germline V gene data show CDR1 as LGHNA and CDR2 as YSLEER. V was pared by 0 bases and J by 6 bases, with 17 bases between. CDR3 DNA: TGCGCCAGCAGCCAAGAGGAAGAAGGCCTCCCCGCCGGGGAGCTGTTTTTT. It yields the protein CASSQEEEGLPAGELFF.

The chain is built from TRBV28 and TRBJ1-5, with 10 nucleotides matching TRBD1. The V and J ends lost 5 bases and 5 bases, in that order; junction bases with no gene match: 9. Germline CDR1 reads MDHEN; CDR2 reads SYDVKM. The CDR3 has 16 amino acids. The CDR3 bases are TGTGCCAGCAGTACCTCCGGGACAGGGGCTCATCAGCCCCAGCATTTT. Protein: CASSTSGTGAHQPQHF.

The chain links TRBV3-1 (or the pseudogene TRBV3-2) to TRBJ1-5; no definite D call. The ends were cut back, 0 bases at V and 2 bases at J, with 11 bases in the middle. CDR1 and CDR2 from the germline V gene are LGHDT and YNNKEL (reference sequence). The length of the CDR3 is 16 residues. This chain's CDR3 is CASSQEHSRGNQPQHF. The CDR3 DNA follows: TGTGCCAGCAGCCAAGAGCACAGCCGCGGCAATCAGCCCCAGCATTTT.